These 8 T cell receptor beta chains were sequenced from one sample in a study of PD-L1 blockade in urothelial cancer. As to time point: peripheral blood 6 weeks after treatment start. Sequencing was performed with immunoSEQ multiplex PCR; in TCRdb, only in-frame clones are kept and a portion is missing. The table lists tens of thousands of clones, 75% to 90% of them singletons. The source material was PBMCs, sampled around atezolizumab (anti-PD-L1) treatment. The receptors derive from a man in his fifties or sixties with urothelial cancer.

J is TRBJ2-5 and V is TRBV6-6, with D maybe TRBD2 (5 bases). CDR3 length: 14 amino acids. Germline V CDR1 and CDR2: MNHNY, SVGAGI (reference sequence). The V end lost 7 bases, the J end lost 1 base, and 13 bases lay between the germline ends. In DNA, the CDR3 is TGTGCCAGCACCACGGACGGGATCCAAGAGACCCAGTACTTC. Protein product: CASTTDGIQETQYF.

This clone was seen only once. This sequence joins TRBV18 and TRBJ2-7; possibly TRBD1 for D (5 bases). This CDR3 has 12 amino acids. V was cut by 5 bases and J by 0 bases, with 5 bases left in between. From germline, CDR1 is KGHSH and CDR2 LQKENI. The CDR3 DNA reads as TGTGCCAGCTCAGACAGCTCCTACGAGCAGTACTTC. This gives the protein CASSDSSYEQYF.

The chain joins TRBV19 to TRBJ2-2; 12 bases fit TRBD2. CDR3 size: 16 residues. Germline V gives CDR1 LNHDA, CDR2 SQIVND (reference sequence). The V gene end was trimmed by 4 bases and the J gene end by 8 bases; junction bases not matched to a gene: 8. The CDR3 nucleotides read TGTGCCAGTAGTAAGGGACTAGCGGGCCGTGGTGGGGAGCTGTTTTTT. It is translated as CASSKGLAGRGGELFF.

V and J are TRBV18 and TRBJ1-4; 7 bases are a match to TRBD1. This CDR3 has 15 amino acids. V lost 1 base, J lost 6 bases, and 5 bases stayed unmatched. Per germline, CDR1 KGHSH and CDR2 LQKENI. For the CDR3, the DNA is TGTGCCAGCTCACCACAGGGGGCGAGGGATGAAAAACTGTTTTTT. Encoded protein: CASSPQGARDEKLFF.

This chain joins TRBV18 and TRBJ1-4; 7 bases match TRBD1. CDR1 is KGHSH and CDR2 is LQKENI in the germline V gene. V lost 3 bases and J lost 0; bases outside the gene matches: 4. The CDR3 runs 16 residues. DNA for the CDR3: TGTGCCAGCTCACCCGACAGGGTCGCAACTAATGAAAAACTGTTTTTT. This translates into CASSPDRVATNEKLFF.

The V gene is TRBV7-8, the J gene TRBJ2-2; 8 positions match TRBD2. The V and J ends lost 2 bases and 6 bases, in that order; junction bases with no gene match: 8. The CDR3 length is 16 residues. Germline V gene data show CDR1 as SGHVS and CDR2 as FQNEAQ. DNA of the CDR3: TGTGCCAGCAGCTTACTAGCGGGCCCTTATCCCGGGGAGCTGTTTTTT. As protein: CASSLLAGPYPGELFF.

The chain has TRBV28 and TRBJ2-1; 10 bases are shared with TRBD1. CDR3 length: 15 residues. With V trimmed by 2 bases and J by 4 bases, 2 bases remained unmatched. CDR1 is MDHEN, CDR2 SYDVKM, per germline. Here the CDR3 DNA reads TGTGCCAGCAGTTTACCGGACAGGGGGTACAATGAGCAGTTCTTC. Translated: CASSLPDRGYNEQFF.

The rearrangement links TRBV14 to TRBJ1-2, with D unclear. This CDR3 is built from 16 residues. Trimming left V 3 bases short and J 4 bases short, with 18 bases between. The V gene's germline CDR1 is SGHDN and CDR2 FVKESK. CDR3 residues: CASSQLAVPRGYGYTF. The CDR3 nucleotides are TGTGCCAGCAGCCAGTTGGCAGTACCGCGGGGCTATGGCTACACCTTC.